The TCR beta chain described here comes from a study of shared clonotypes between healthy human individuals. In this sample, this clone turned up many times. The target antigen is unknown. Germline CDR1 SGHKS, CDR2 YYEKEE (reference sequence). V lost 0 bases, J lost 4 bases, and 13 bases lay in between. The CDR3 consists of 15 residues. The assay was immunoSEQ multiplex PCR, and TCRdb's table has in-frame clones only and misses some. The sample carries nearly 1 million clones, 60% to 85% recorded once. Study observations and caveats: Sampling covered blood only; tissue repertoires likely differ.

The TCR sequence derives from a young man in good health. Sequenced material: memory CD4+ T cells sorted from blood. Subset given: CD45RA-negative fraction. The gene calls are TRBV5-5 and TRBJ1-2; D may be TRBD1 (6 bases). The CDR3 bases are TGTGCCAGCAGCTTGGAAATGGACAGCCTCTATGGCTACACCTTC. Encoded protein: CASSLEMDSLYGYTF.